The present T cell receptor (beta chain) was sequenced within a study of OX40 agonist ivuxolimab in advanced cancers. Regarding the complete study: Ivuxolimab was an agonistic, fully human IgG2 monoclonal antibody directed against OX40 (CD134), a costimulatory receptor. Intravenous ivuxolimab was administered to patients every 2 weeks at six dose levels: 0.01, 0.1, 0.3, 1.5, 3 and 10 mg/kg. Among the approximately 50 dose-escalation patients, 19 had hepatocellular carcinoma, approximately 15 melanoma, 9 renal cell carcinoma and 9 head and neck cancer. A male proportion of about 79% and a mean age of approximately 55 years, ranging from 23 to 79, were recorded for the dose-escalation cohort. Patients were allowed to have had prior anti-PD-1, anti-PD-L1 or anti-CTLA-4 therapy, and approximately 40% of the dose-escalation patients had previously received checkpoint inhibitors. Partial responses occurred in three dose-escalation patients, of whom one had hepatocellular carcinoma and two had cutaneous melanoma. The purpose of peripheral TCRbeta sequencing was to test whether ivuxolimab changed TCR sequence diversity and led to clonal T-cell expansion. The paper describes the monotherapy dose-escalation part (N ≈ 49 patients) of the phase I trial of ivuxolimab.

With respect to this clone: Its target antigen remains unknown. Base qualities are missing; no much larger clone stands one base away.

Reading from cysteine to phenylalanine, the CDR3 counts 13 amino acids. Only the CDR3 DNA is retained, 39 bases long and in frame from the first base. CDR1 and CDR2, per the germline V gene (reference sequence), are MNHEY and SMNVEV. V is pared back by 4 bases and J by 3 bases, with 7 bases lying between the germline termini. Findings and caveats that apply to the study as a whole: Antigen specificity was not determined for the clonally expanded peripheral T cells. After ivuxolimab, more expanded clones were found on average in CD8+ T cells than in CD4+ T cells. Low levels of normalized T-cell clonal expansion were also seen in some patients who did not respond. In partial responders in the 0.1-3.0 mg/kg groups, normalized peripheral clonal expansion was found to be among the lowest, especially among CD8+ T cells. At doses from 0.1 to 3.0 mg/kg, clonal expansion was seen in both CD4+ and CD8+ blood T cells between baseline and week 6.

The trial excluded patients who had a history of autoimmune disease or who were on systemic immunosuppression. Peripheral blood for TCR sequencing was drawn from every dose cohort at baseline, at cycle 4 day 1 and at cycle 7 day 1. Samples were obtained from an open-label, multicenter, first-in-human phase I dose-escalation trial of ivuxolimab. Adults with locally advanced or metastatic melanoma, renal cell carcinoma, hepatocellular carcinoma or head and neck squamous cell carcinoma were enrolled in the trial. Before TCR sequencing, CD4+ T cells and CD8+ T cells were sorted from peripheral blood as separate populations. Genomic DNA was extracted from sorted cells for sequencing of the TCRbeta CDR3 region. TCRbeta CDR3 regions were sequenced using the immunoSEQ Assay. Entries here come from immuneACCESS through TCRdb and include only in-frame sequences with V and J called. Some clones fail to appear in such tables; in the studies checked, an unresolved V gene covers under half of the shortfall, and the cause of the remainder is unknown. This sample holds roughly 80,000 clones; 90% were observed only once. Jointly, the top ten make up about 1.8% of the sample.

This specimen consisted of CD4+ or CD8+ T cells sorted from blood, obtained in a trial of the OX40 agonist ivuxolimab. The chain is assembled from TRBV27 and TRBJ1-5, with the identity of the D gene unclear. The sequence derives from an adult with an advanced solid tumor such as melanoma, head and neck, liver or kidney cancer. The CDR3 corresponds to CASSYSLNQPQHF. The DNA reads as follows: TGTGCCAGCAGTTACAGCCTCAATCAGCCCCAGCATTTT.